The 6 T cell receptor beta chains below come from one sample, sequenced in a study of blood T cell repertoires in COVID-19. The repertoire was sequenced with immunoSEQ multiplex PCR; TCRdb's copy has only in-frame clones and lacks some. The sample holds fewer than 350,000 clones, 70% to 90% seen once. Sequencing was carried out using peripheral blood. The receptors originated from a woman younger than 45 with COVID-19, enrolled during active disease.

The V gene is TRBV9, the J gene TRBJ2-5; D is unclear. V shed 3 bases and J shed 5 bases, with 5 bases lying between them. Germline V gene data show CDR1 as SGDLS and CDR2 as YYNGEE. The CDR3 has 11 amino acids. In DNA, the CDR3 is TGTGCCAGCAGCGCTAGTGAGACCCAGTACTTC. This gives the protein CASSASETQYF.

This clone was found once. This sequence joins TRBV18 and TRBJ1-6, with no clear D. Per the germline V gene, CDR1 is KGHSH and CDR2 is LQKENI. The CDR3 is 12 residues long. V was trimmed by 3 bases and J by 10 bases, leaving 7 bases between them. CDR3 nucleotide sequence: TGTGCCAGCTCACCCGCGGGGTCACCCCTCCACTTT. It encodes CASSPAGSPLHF.

This chain joins TRBV6-6 and TRBJ1-1, with 7 bases lining up with TRBD1. Germline assignment: CDR1 MNHNY and CDR2 SVGAGI (reference sequence). The CDR3 has 14 amino acids. Germline trimming cut 0 bases from V and 4 bases from J; bases unmatched to any gene: 2. CDR3 loop: CASSYSQGSTEAFF. DNA for the CDR3: TGTGCCAGCAGTTACTCACAGGGGTCCACTGAAGCTTTCTTT.

The CDR3 DNA reads as TGTGCCAGCAGTAACGACTCTCCGGAGACCCAGTACTTC. This sequence encodes CASSNDSPETQYF. The V call is TRBV12-3 or TRBV12-4, the J call TRBJ2-5; D is undetermined. The CDR3 contains 13 residues. The germline V and J ends were trimmed by 5 bases and 5 bases, with 12 bases remaining between them.

The table lists this clone with a few counts. The rearrangement uses TRBV4-1 and TRBJ2-7; no firm D call. This CDR3 spans 12 amino acids. V was cut by 0 bases and J by 5 bases, with 5 bases left in between. The germline V gene encodes CDR1 MGHRA and CDR2 YSYEKL. The CDR3 protein is CASSQDWHEQYF. CDR3 in DNA: TGCGCCAGCAGCCAAGATTGGCACGAGCAGTACTTC.

The chain recombines TRBV28 with TRBJ1-2; D gene unclear. This CDR3 comprises 12 residues. Germline V gene data show CDR1 as MDHEN and CDR2 as SYDVKM. Between the trimmed V and J ends, which lost 11 bases and 0 bases, there was a span of 10 bases. CDR3 loop: CAAQIANYGYTF. The CDR3 coding sequence is TGTGCCGCACAAATTGCTAACTATGGCTACACCTTC.